This passage covers 25 T cell receptor beta chains from one sample sequenced in a study of T-cell reconstitution after alpha-beta-depleted transplantation in children. Unique molecular identifiers were used to barcode this TCRbeta library. TCRdb reprocessed the PCR reads with MiXCR, giving one entry per CDR3 protein. Seen here are 490,000 or so distinct CDR3 sequences, roughly an eighth observed once, and the top ten hold less than 6.5%. This specimen consisted of PBMCs from the stem cell graft donor, obtained from the stem cell graft. The source of these receptors is a human donor who donated a stem cell graft to a child with combined immunodeficiency.

This clonotype was seen more than once but under ten times. J is TRBJ2-4 and V is TRBV28; 7 nucleotides align to TRBD1. J was trimmed by 8 bases and V by 8 bases; bases with no gene match: 9. The length of the CDR3 is 13 residues. Germline CDR1 reads MDHEN; CDR2 reads SYDVKM. CDR3 loop: CASSDRPVDIQYF. Here the CDR3 DNA reads TGTGCCAGCTCGGACAGGCCAGTGGACATTCAGTACTTC. The full variable domain, rest sourced from reference TRBV28 and TRBJ2-4, is DVKVTQSSRYLVKRTGEKVFLECVQDMDHENMFWYRQDPGLGLRLIYFSYDVKMKEKGDIPEGYSVSREKKERFSLILESASTNQTSMYLCASSDRPVDIQYFGAGTRLSVL.

This clonotype occurred a few times. The chain links TRBV7-2 to TRBJ1-6; possibly TRBD1 for D (6 bases). The CDR3 is 14 residues long. Trimming took off 5 bases at V and 4 bases at J, with 9 bases between the two ends. CDR1 and CDR2 from the germline V gene are SGHTA and FQGNSA. Here the CDR3 reads CASSVTGYNSPLHF. The DNA for the CDR3 is TGTGCCAGCAGCGTTACAGGGTATAATTCACCCCTCCACTTT.

This clonotype showed up many times. The chain carries TRBV6-4 and TRBJ2-1, with 8 nucleotides matching TRBD2. The CDR3 runs to 17 residues. Unmatched junction bases numbered 4, after V lost 0 bases and J lost 0 bases. Germline loops: CDR1 MRHNA, CDR2 SNTAGT. CDR3 in amino acids: CASSDSVGTSSYNEQFF. The CDR3 DNA is TGTGCCAGCAGTGACTCGGTAGGGACTAGCTCCTACAATGAGCAGTTCTTC.

This clonotype was seen ten or more times. This chain uses TRBV27 with TRBJ2-7; 7 bases agree with TRBD2. The germline V gene has CDR1 MNHEY and CDR2 SMNVEV (reference sequence). CDR3 length equals 15 residues. V shed 6 bases and J 5 bases; nucleotides not matched to a gene: 13. The CDR3, as DNA: TGTGCCAGCAGCAGATGGGGGGAGGGCCGGAACGAGCAGTACTTC. As protein: CASSRWGEGRNEQYF.

This clonotype was observed a few times. The rearrangement joins TRBV12-5 to TRBJ2-3; possibly TRBD1 or TRBD2 for D (5 bases each). Germline CDR1 is LGHNT and CDR2 is FRNRAP. The germline V and J ends were trimmed by 7 bases and 3 bases, with 17 bases remaining between them. The CDR3 totals 15 residues. The CDR3 reads CASAQWDPRTDTQYF. CDR3 nucleotide sequence: TGTGCTAGTGCCCAGTGGGACCCCCGGACAGATACGCAGTATTTT.

This clonotype was seen more than once but under ten times. The chain is built from TRBV30 and TRBJ2-1; D unresolved. Trimming removed 2 bases at V and 5 bases at J, with 16 bases between. The CDR3 sequence is 15 residues long. The V gene's germline CDR1 is GTSNPN and CDR2 SVGIG (reference sequence). The CDR3 bases are TGTGCCTGGAGTCTGCAAAATCAGCGTAACAATGAGCAGTTCTTC. This translates into CAWSLQNQRNNEQFF.

This clonotype was detected only a few times. The V and J genes are TRBV20-1 and TRBJ2-7; no firm D call. This CDR3 contains 14 residues. Germline CDR1 DFQATT, CDR2 SNEGSKA (reference sequence). V lost 6 bases to trimming and J lost 1 base, with 16 bases between them. CDR3 sequence (DNA): TGCAGTGCGCCCGGTCGGGCATTTTCCTACGAGCAGTACTTC. This codes for CSAPGRAFSYEQYF.

J is TRBJ2-5 and V is TRBV7-2, with 8 bases identical to TRBD2. CDR1 and CDR2 from the germline V gene are SGHTA and FQGNSA. V lost 7 bases, J lost 0 bases, and 1 base stayed unmatched. CDR3 length equals 13 residues. As DNA, the CDR3 is TGTGCCAGCACGGGGGGGAACCAAGAGACCCAGTACTTC. It yields the protein CASTGGNQETQYF. Complete variable domain (other parts from reference TRBV7-2 and TRBJ2-5): GAGVSQSPSNKVTEKGKDVELRCDPISGHTALYWYRQSLGQGLEFLIYFQGNSAPDKSGLPSDRFSAERTGGSVSTLTIQRTQQEDSAVYLCASTGGNQETQYFGPGTRLLVL.

In the case of this clonotype: This likely comes from a read error, as the CDR3 has no conserved phenylalanine or tryptophan at its end. V and J are TRBV27 and TRBJ2-7, with 8 bases aligning to TRBD2. V lost 3 bases and J lost 3; bases outside the gene matches: 4. Germline assignment: CDR1 MNHEY and CDR2 SMNVEV (reference sequence). This CDR3 has 14 amino acids. The CDR3 region has the DNA TGTGCCAGCAGTTTCGGCGGGAGGAACTACGAGCAGTACTAC. This codes for CASSFGGRNYEQYY.

The chain uses TRBV20-1 and TRBJ2-5; TRBD2 might be the D (6 bases). This CDR3 is built from 13 residues. CDR1 is DFQATT and CDR2 is SNEGSKA in the germline V gene (reference sequence). Trimming took 2 bases from V and 1 from J, leaving 8 bases between them. CDR3 sequence reads: CSARKGGQETQYF. The CDR3, as DNA: TGCAGTGCTAGAAAGGGAGGCCAAGAGACCCAGTACTTC.

CDR3 sequence reads: CSVEGWGRDHEQYF. The DNA for the CDR3 is TGCAGCGTTGAAGGGTGGGGCAGGGACCACGAGCAGTACTTC. The rearrangement links TRBV29-1 to TRBJ2-7; perhaps D is TRBD1 or TRBD2 (5 bases each). Germline assignment: CDR1 SQVTM and CDR2 ANQGSEA. Trimming cost V 1 base and J 5 bases, with 15 bases left between them. This CDR3 contains 14 residues.

This clonotype was observed many times. The chain combines TRBV29-1 with TRBJ2-7; the D is unclear. The length of the CDR3 is 11 residues. CDR1 and CDR2 (germline): SQVTM, ANQGSEA. The DNA for the CDR3 is TGCAGGAGTAGGTCCCTCTACGAGCAGTACTTC. Amino acids: CRSRSLYEQYF.

The V gene is TRBV11-3, the J gene TRBJ2-3, with 13 bases matching TRBD2. Germline V gene lookup returns CDR1 SGHNT and CDR2 YENEEA. Germline trimming cut 5 bases from V and 7 bases from J; bases unmatched to any gene: 9. The CDR3 covers 16 residues. As DNA, the CDR3 is TGTGCCAGCAGCCCCAGACTAGCGGGAGGCCACCATACGCAGTATTTT. Amino acid sequence: CASSPRLAGGHHTQYF.

The J gene is TRBJ2-1, the V gene TRBV6-2 or TRBV6-3, with 9 nucleotides matching TRBD2. This CDR3 spans 19 amino acids. The V segment lost 2 bases and the J segment 0 bases; nucleotides outside the gene matches: 11. Germline V gene lookup returns CDR1 MNHEY and CDR2 SVGEGT. The CDR3 DNA is TGTGCCAGCAGTTACGGGCGGTTAGCGGGGGTTAGCTCCTACAATGAGCAGTTCTTC. This codes for CASSYGRLAGVSSYNEQFF.

Many counts were recorded for this clonotype. V gene TRBV15 combines with J gene TRBJ2-7; no clear D. The ends were cut back, 0 bases at V and 2 bases at J, with 5 bases in the middle. The length of the CDR3 is 13 residues. The V gene's germline CDR1 is LNHNV and CDR2 YYDKDF (reference sequence). The CDR3 reads CATSRDQAYEQYF. The DNA of the CDR3 is TGTGCCACCAGCAGAGATCAGGCCTACGAGCAGTACTTC.

Ten or more counts support this clonotype. The CDR3 nucleotides are TGTGCCAGCAGCGTAGGGGGCAGGGTCGAGCAGTACTTC. It encodes CASSVGGRVEQYF. The chain has TRBV27 and TRBJ2-7; 7 bases map to TRBD1. The CDR3 consists of 13 residues. V shed 6 bases and J 6 bases; nucleotides not matched to a gene: 8. CDR1 and CDR2 (germline): MNHEY, SMNVEV (reference sequence).

Many counts were recorded for this clonotype. The rearrangement links TRBV4-2 to TRBJ2-1, with D hard to call. V was clipped by 0 bases and J by 6 bases, with 12 bases between them. CDR3 size: 15 residues. Per germline, CDR1 LGHNA and CDR2 YNFKEQ. CDR3 DNA: TGTGCCAGCAGCCAAGATCTCGGCGGAAGCAATGAGCAGTTCTTC. Protein: CASSQDLGGSNEQFF.

This clonotype has only a few counts. The rearrangement uses TRBV19 and TRBJ1-5, with a possible D match to TRBD1 (5 bases). Trimming cost V 7 bases and J 3 bases, with 19 bases left between them. In germline, CDR1 is LNHDA, CDR2 SQIVND (reference sequence). CDR3 length: 16 residues. The CDR3 sequence is CASKPQDMVNNQPQHF. The CDR3 DNA reads TGTGCCAGTAAACCACAGGACATGGTTAACAATCAGCCCCAGCATTTT.

The chain joins TRBV12-3 or TRBV12-4 to TRBJ2-7; D remains unclear. The CDR3 is made up of 14 amino acids. Trimming cost V 0 bases and J 6 bases, with 12 bases left between them. The CDR3 nucleotides read TGTGCCAGCAGTTTAGCGTCAAGGTCTCCCGAGCAGTACTTC. This codes for CASSLASRSPEQYF.

V gene TRBV25-1 combines with J gene TRBJ1-1, with a tentative D call TRBD1 (5 bases). The V end was cut by 2 bases, the J end by 9 bases, with 10 bases between. Germline CDR1 reads MGHDK; CDR2 reads SYGVNS. This CDR3 contains 12 residues. DNA for the CDR3: TGTGCCAGCAGTGAACAGGGCAAACAAGCTTTCTTT. Translating it yields CASSEQGKQAFF.

Here the CDR3 reads CAIREGDSSYNEQFF. The CDR3 bases are TGTGCCATCAGGGAAGGGGACAGCTCCTACAATGAGCAGTTCTTC. V usage is TRBV10-3 and J usage is TRBJ2-1, with 7 bases lining up with TRBD1. Looked up from germline, CDR1 is ENHRY and CDR2 is SYGVKD. After removal of 6 bases from V and 0 bases from J, the junction contained 5 bases not matched to a gene. The CDR3 runs to 15 residues.

This clonotype was seen a few times. The V call is TRBV29-1, the J call TRBJ2-3; weak D call: TRBD1 (7 bases). From germline, CDR1 is SQVTM and CDR2 ANQGSEA. This CDR3 comprises 15 residues. The ends were cut back, 1 base at V and 6 bases at J, with 17 bases in the middle. The CDR3 loop is CSVEARGTDADTQYF. The CDR3 coding sequence is TGCAGCGTTGAAGCACGGGGGACAGATGCCGATACGCAGTATTTT.

This clonotype was found a few times. The chain joins TRBV5-6 to TRBJ2-1, with unresolved D. Germline CDR1 reads SGHDT; CDR2 reads YYEEEE. The CDR3 is made up of 12 amino acids. Trimming shortened V by 5 bases and J by 5 bases, and 8 bases separated the two germline ends. CDR3 bases: TGTGCCAGCAGTTCTCTAGACAATGAGCAGTTCTTC. Translation: CASSSLDNEQFF.

This clonotype was counted at least ten times. This rearrangement joins TRBV6-5 to TRBJ2-6; TRBD1 aligns across 7 bases. V shed 1 base, J shed 10 bases, and the junction held 1 base outside the gene matches. In germline, CDR1 is MNHEY, CDR2 SVGAGI. The CDR3 is made up of 13 amino acids. The CDR3 protein is CASSYLDRNVLTF. The DNA for the CDR3 is TGTGCCAGCAGTTACTTGGACAGGAACGTCCTGACTTTC.

This chain uses TRBV18 with TRBJ2-3; D gene ambiguous. The CDR3 length is 14 residues. Germline V CDR1 and CDR2: KGHSH, LQKENI. Trimming took 1 base from V and 6 from J, leaving 11 bases between them. CDR3 loop: CASSPQRPQDTQYF. As DNA, the CDR3 is TGTGCCAGCTCACCACAGAGACCTCAGGATACGCAGTATTTT.